This T cell receptor (beta chain) was identified during a study of T cells in Graves' hyperthyroidism and ophthalmopathy. This clonotype was found a few times. There were TCR beta CDR3 regions amplified from RNA transcripts. HTBI primers were the set used in a first-round RT-PCR of the TCR CDR3. TCRdb re-analysed the multiplex PCR reads in MiXCR, keeping a single row per CDR3 protein. The table includes approximately 560,000 distinct CDR3 sequences, about 15% detected once. The sequenced material came from blood. This clonotype was sampled from a woman under 40 with Graves' hyperthyroidism.

The CDR3 sequence is CASSQRLPGTGELFF. The CDR3 coding sequence is TGTGCCAGCAGCCAACGACTACCTGGGACCGGGGAGCTGTTTTTT. The chain links TRBV11-1 to TRBJ2-2, with D maybe TRBD2 (5 bases). With 5 bases removed from V and 5 bases from J, the gap between germline ends came to 15 bases. The CDR3 has 15 amino acids. Germline V lookup: CDR1 SGHAT, CDR2 FQDESV (reference sequence).